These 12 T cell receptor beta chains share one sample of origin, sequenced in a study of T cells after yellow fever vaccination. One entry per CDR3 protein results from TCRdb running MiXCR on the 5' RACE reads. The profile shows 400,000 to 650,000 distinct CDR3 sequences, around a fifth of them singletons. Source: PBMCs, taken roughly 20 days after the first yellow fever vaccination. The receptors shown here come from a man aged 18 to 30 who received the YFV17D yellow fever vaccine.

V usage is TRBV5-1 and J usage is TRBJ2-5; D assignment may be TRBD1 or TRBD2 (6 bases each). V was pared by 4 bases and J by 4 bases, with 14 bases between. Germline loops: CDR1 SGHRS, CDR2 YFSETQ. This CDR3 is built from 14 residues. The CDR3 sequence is CASSNEGGLETQYF. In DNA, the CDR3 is TGCGCCAGCAGCAACGAAGGGGGGCTAGAGACCCAGTACTTC.

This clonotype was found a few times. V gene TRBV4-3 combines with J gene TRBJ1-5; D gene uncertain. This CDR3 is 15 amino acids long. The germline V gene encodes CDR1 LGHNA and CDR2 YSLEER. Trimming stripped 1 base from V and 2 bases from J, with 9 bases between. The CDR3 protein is CASSQVRQGNQPQHF. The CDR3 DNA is TGCGCCAGCAGCCAAGTTCGCCAGGGCAATCAGCCCCAGCATTTT.

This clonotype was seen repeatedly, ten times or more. The CDR3 bases are TGTGCCAGCAGCCACGGACAAATGGGCCAGCCCCAGCATTTT. The encoded protein is CASSHGQMGQPQHF. This chain connects TRBV27 to TRBJ1-5, with a tentative D call TRBD1 (5 bases). This CDR3 comprises 14 residues. The germline gives CDR1 MNHEY, CDR2 SMNVEV (reference sequence). V lost 6 bases and J 7 bases, leaving 16 bases between the germline ends.

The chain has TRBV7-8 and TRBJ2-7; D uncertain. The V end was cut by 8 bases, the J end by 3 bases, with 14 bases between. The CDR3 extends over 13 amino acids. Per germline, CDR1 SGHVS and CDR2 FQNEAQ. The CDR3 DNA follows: TGTGCCAGCGGCCGTTGGGTAATCTACGAGCAGTACGTC. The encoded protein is CASGRWVIYEQYV.

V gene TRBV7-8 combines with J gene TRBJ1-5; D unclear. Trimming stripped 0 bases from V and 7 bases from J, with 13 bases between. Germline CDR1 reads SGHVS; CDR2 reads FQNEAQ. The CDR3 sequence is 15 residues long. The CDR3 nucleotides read TGTGCCAGCAGCTTAGCTAGCGCAGACGGGCAGCCCCAGCATTTT. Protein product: CASSLASADGQPQHF. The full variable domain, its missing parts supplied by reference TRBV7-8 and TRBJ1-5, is GAGVSQSPRYKVAKRGQDVALRCDPISGHVSLFWYQQALGQGPEFLTYFQNEAQLDKSGLPSDRFFAERPEGSVSTLKIQRTQQEDSAVYLCASSLASADGQPQHFGDGTRLSIL.

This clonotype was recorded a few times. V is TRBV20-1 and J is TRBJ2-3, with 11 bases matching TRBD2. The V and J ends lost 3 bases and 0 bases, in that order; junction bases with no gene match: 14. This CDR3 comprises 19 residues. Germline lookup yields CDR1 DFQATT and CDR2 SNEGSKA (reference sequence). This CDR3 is CSASVNRFRLAGSTDTQYF. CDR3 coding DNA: TGCAGTGCTAGTGTTAATAGGTTTCGACTAGCGGGGAGCACAGATACGCAGTATTTT.

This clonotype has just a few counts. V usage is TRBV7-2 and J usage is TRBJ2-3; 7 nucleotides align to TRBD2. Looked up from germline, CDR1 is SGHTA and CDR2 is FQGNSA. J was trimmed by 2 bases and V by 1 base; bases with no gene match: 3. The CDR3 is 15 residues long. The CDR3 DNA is TGTGCCAGCAGCTTAGAGACTAGCTACACAGATACGCAGTATTTT. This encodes CASSLETSYTDTQYF.

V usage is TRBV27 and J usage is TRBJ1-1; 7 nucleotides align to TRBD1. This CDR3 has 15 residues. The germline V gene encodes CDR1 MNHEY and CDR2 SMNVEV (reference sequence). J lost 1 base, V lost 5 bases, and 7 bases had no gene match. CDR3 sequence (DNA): TGTGCCAGCAGTCCATGGACAGGTCGGAACACTGAAGCTTTCTTT. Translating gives CASSPWTGRNTEAFF.

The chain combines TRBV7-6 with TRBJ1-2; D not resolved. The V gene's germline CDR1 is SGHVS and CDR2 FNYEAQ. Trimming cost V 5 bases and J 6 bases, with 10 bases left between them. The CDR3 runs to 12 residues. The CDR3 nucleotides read TGTGCCAGCAGCCCCCAGGACCATGGCTACACCTTC. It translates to CASSPQDHGYTF.

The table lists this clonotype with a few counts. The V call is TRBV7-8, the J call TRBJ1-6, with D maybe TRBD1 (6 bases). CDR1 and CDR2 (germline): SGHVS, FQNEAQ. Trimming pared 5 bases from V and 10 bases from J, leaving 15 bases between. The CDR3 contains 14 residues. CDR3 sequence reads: CASSIRDMGSPLHF. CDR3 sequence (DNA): TGTGCCAGCAGCATCCGGGACATGGGGTCACCCCTCCACTTT.

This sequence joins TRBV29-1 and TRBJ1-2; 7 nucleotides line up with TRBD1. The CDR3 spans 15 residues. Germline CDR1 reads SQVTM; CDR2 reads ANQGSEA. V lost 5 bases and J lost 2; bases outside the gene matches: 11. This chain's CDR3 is CSVREPDRANYGYTF. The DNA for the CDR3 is TGCAGCGTTCGCGAACCAGACAGGGCCAACTATGGCTACACCTTC.

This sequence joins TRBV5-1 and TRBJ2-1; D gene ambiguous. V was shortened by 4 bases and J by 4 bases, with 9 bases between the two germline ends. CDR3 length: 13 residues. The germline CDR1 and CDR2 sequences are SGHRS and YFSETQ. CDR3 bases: TGCGCCAGCAGCGTATACCAGTACAATGAGCAGTTCTTC. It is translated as CASSVYQYNEQFF.